The 28 T cell receptor beta chains listed next were all sequenced from one sample in a study of regulatory T cells in long-lasting Graves disease. Arm-PCR with iRepertoire HTBI primers amplified the CDR3 regions for these TCR beta libraries. TCRdb called the multiplex PCR reads again in MiXCR, with one record for every CDR3 protein. The table lists around 330,000 distinct CDR3 sequences, about 18% of them singletons. Time point here: newly diagnosed GD, antithyroid drugs for less than 3 months. Researchers made the TCR library from RNA that was extracted from PBMCs. The sequenced sample was peripheral blood mononuclear cells (PBMCs), obtained at new diagnosis, from a patient treated with antithyroid drugs. Every receptor here comes from a female donor with Graves disease.

At least ten counts were recorded for this clonotype. The V call is TRBV7-2, the J call TRBJ1-3; 9 nucleotides line up with TRBD1. The CDR3 has 15 residues. Per germline, CDR1 SGHTA and CDR2 FQGNSA. The ends lost 3 bases at V and 8 bases at J; junction bases unmatched: 8. This CDR3 is CASSLDRGSPDTIYF. As DNA, the CDR3 is TGTGCCAGCAGCTTGGACAGGGGCTCTCCCGACACCATATATTTT. The full variable domain, completed using reference TRBV7-2 and TRBJ1-3, is GAGVSQSPSNKVTEKGKDVELRCDPISGHTALYWYRQSLGQGLEFLIYFQGNSAPDKSGLPSDRFSAERTGGSVSTLTIQRTQQEDSAVYLCASSLDRGSPDTIYFGEGSWLTVV.

This clonotype was counted a few times. CDR3 sequence: CASSYSSDRRGYTF. CDR3 sequence (DNA): TGTGCCAGCAGTTACTCGTCAGATCGTCGTGGCTACACCTTC. This chain links TRBV6-2 or TRBV6-3 with TRBJ1-2; D is unresolved. This CDR3 is 14 amino acids long. Trimming stripped 0 bases from V and 7 bases from J, with 12 bases between. The germline V gene has CDR1 MNHEY and CDR2 SVGEGT.

This clonotype was observed at least ten times. V usage is TRBV5-1 and J usage is TRBJ2-1; the match to TRBD2 covers 8 bases. Germline CDR1 is SGHRS and CDR2 is YFSETQ. The length of the CDR3 is 16 residues. Germline trimming cut 4 bases from V and 7 bases from J; bases unmatched to any gene: 13. The CDR3 is CASSPSAGVARNEQFF. CDR3 DNA sequence: TGCGCCAGCAGCCCCTCAGCGGGAGTAGCAAGGAATGAGCAGTTCTTC.

This clonotype was found many times. This chain links TRBV3-1 with TRBJ1-6; D may be TRBD1 (6 bases). This CDR3 spans 14 amino acids. Germline CDR1 and CDR2: LGHDT and YNNKEL (reference sequence). Deletions cut 1 base from V and 9 bases from J, with 10 bases between. CDR3 in DNA: TGTGCCAGCAGCCAAGCCGCAGGGGCTTCACCCCTCCACTTT. It translates to CASSQAAGASPLHF. Looking up the rest from reference TRBV3-1 and TRBJ1-6 gives the full variable domain: DTAVSQTPKYLVTQMGNDKSIKCEQNLGHDTMYWYKQDSKKFLKIMFSYNNKELIINETVPNRFSPKSPDKAHLNLHINSLELGDSAVYFCASSQAAGASPLHFGNGTRLTVT.

The rearrangement uses TRBV10-3 and TRBJ2-5; D is unclear. The V gene lost 6 bases and the J gene lost 2 bases, with 16 bases spanning the gap. The V gene's germline CDR1 is ENHRY and CDR2 SYGVKD. The length of the CDR3 is 15 residues. Here the CDR3 reads CAISESRAQQETQYF. The CDR3 nucleotides read TGTGCCATCAGCGAGAGCCGGGCCCAACAAGAGACCCAGTACTTC.

For this clonotype: Since a far larger clone is one base different, this is likely a read error. The rearrangement joins TRBV12-3 or TRBV12-4 to TRBJ2-3, with TRBD2 identical over 12 bases. The J call may not be correct, given that the DNA end is closer to TRBJ2-5. This CDR3 spans 16 amino acids. CDR3 coding DNA: TGTGCCAGCAGTTCTTCACTAGCGGGAGGTGGAGGGACCCAGTACTTC. Translating it yields CASSSSLAGGGGTQYF.

As for this clonotype: This probably arose from a read error, given a far larger clone one base away. The genes are TRBV12-3 or TRBV12-4 and TRBJ2-3; the match to TRBD2 covers 7 bases. Matching the DNA end better, TRBJ2-7 makes the J call doubtful. This CDR3 is built from 14 residues. The CDR3 sequence is CASSLLAGRDEQYF. The DNA for the CDR3 is TGTGCCAGCAGTCTACTGGCGGGGAGGGATGAGCAGTACTTC.

This clonotype was observed many times. The rearrangement uses TRBV28 and TRBJ2-1; the match to TRBD2 covers 7 bases. The CDR3 is 17 residues long. V shed 5 bases, J shed 3 bases, and the junction held 13 bases outside the gene matches. Germline-derived CDR1 and CDR2 are MDHEN and SYDVKM. In DNA, the CDR3 is TGTGCCAGCAGTCCATTAGCGGGTGTTGTGAGCTACAATGAGCAGTTCTTC. It codes for CASSPLAGVVSYNEQFF.

The chain has TRBV15 and TRBJ2-2; 10 nucleotides line up with TRBD2. CDR3 length: 16 amino acids. V lost 1 base, J lost 5 bases, and 4 bases stayed unmatched. The V gene's germline CDR1 is LNHNV and CDR2 YYDKDF (reference sequence). CDR3 nucleotides: TGTGCCACCAGCAGAGCCGGGACTAGCGTGACCGGGGAGCTGTTTTTT. This encodes CATSRAGTSVTGELFF.

In its sample, this clonotype was seen many times. The rearrangement links TRBV2 to TRBJ1-1; no definite D call. The V gene's germline CDR1 is SNHLY and CDR2 FYNNEI. The CDR3 is 12 residues long. The V end lost 5 bases, the J end lost 6 bases, and 10 bases lay between the germline ends. CDR3: CASSFQRSEAFF. The CDR3, as DNA: TGTGCCAGCAGTTTCCAGAGGTCTGAAGCTTTCTTT.

This clonotype was detected many times. CDR3 nucleotide sequence: TGTGCCAGCTCACCACCCGCTCGGGTCATTGAGCAGTTCTTC. Its protein product is CASSPPARVIEQFF. The V and J genes are TRBV18 and TRBJ2-1; D remains ambiguous. The CDR3 has 14 residues. Germline CDR1 KGHSH, CDR2 LQKENI. V was trimmed by 0 bases and J by 9 bases, leaving 12 bases between them.

Ten or more counts support this clonotype. This chain links TRBV20-1 with TRBJ2-7, with 10 positions matching TRBD1. Germline V gene data show CDR1 as DFQATT and CDR2 as SNEGSKA (reference sequence). This CDR3 is 14 amino acids long. The V segment lost 0 bases and the J segment 3 bases; nucleotides outside the gene matches: 2. CDR3 DNA sequence: TGCAGTGCTAGAGAGGGACAGGGGCTCTACGAGCAGTACTTC. It encodes CSAREGQGLYEQYF.

This clonotype was counted a few times. A much larger clone is a single base away; this may be a read error. The chain recombines TRBV12-3 or TRBV12-4 with TRBJ2-6; a possible D gene is TRBD1 (6 bases). This CDR3 has 14 residues. The CDR3 protein is CASSYRAGANVPTF. The DNA for the CDR3 is TGTGCCAGCAGTTACAGGGCTGGGGCCAACGTCCCGACTTTC.

This clonotype was recorded many times. The rearrangement joins TRBV20-1 to TRBJ1-2; D gene uncertain. The ends were cut back, 1 base at V and 5 bases at J, with 11 bases in the middle. Germline loops: CDR1 DFQATT, CDR2 SNEGSKA (reference sequence). The CDR3 runs 13 residues. CDR3 DNA: TGCAGTGCTAGAGTGCAGGCGACGTATGGCTACACCTTC. It encodes CSARVQATYGYTF.

This clonotype was seen only a few times. J is TRBJ2-6 and V is TRBV14, with D tentatively TRBD2 (5 bases). The CDR3 contains 17 residues. Germline V gives CDR1 SGHDN, CDR2 FVKESK. V was cut by 3 bases and J by 2 bases, with 14 bases left in between. The CDR3 here is CASSHYSLGTGANVLTF. CDR3 bases: TGTGCCAGCAGCCATTACTCACTCGGGACTGGGGCCAACGTCCTGACTTTC.

This clonotype was recorded at least ten times. The chain is built from TRBV5-5 and TRBJ1-3, with TRBD1 as a possible D gene (6 bases). V lost 4 bases to trimming and J lost 2 bases, with 13 bases between them. The CDR3 is made up of 15 amino acids. Germline assignment: CDR1 SGHKS and CDR2 YYEKEE (reference sequence). The chain's CDR3 is CASSADSQPGNTIYF. The CDR3 bases are TGTGCCAGCAGCGCGGACAGCCAGCCTGGAAACACCATATATTTT. Full variable domain (outside the CDR3, taken from reference TRBV5-5 and TRBJ1-3): DAGVTQSPTHLIKTRGQQVTLRCSPISGHKSVSWYQQVLGQGPQFIFQYYEKEERGRGNFPDRFSARQFPNYSSELNVNALLLGDSALYLCASSADSQPGNTIYFGEGSWLTVV.

This clonotype has ten or more counts. The chain employs TRBV28 and TRBJ2-1; the D is unclear. Germline CDR1 MDHEN, CDR2 SYDVKM. The CDR3 has 12 residues. V gave up 5 bases and J gave up 7 bases, with 9 bases separating them. CDR3 bases: TGTGCCAGCAGTCTTTGGGGAAATGAGCAGTTCTTC. It encodes CASSLWGNEQFF.

This clonotype has at least ten counts. This chain joins TRBV7-9 and TRBJ2-2, with a weak D call TRBD2 (6 bases). Per germline, CDR1 SEHNR and CDR2 FQNEAQ (reference sequence). The CDR3 is made up of 14 amino acids. Trimming shortened V by 7 bases and J by 2 bases, and 11 bases separated the two germline ends. CDR3 sequence (DNA): TGTGCCAGCAATAGGGCGGGAAACACCGGGGAGCTGTTTTTT. Residues: CASNRAGNTGELFF. Full variable domain (missing parts from reference TRBV7-9 and TRBJ2-2): DTGVSQNPRHKITKRGQNVTFRCDPISEHNRLYWYRQTLGQGPEFLTYFQNEAQLEKSRLLSDRFSAERPKGSFSTLEIQRTEQGDSAMYLCASNRAGNTGELFFGEGSRLTVL.

This clonotype was seen many times. The rearrangement links TRBV11-2 to TRBJ2-6; unclear D gene. This CDR3 spans 17 amino acids. CDR1 SGHAT and CDR2 FQNNGV come from the germline V gene. V shed 5 bases and J shed 3 bases, with 17 bases lying between them. The CDR3 sequence: CASSRPLGLGGANVLTF. The CDR3 DNA reads TGTGCCAGCAGCCGCCCACTTGGGCTGGGTGGGGCCAACGTCCTGACTTTC.

The J gene is TRBJ2-7, the V gene TRBV2, with 10 bases lining up with TRBD2. The CDR3 has 17 residues. Germline trimming cut 4 bases from V and 4 bases from J; bases unmatched to any gene: 13. Germline assignment: CDR1 SNHLY and CDR2 FYNNEI. The CDR3 spells CASSGRRLAGKGYEQYF. The DNA for the CDR3 is TGTGCCAGCAGTGGAAGAAGACTAGCGGGTAAAGGGTACGAGCAGTACTTC.

This clonotype has ten or more counts. The rearrangement uses TRBV7-9 and TRBJ2-7; 11 nucleotides agree with TRBD1. The CDR3 has 13 residues. Losses at the gene ends were 5 bases for V and 6 bases for J; bases not matched to a gene: 3. Germline V gene lookup returns CDR1 SEHNR and CDR2 FQNEAQ (reference sequence). CDR3 region: CASSIGTGGEQYF. In nucleotides, the CDR3 is TGTGCCAGCAGCATCGGGACAGGGGGCGAGCAGTACTTC.

This chain links TRBV10-3 with TRBJ1-1; 9 bases are shared with TRBD1. The CDR3 runs 14 residues. Germline V gives CDR1 ENHRY, CDR2 SYGVKD. V lost 2 bases to trimming and J lost 5 bases; unmatched junction nucleotides: 3. CDR3 protein: CAISEAQGATEAFF. The CDR3 DNA reads TGTGCCATCAGTGAGGCACAGGGGGCAACTGAAGCTTTCTTT.

The table lists this clonotype with a few counts. V and J are TRBV20-1 and TRBJ1-1; D call uncertain. The CDR3 spans 13 residues. Looked up from germline, CDR1 is DFQATT and CDR2 is SNEGSKA (reference sequence). Trimming cost V 5 bases and J 2 bases, with 12 bases left between them. This CDR3 is CSASGSFNTEAFF. In nucleotides, the CDR3 is TGCAGTGCTTCCGGGTCCTTCAACACTGAAGCTTTCTTT.

The chain joins TRBV28 to TRBJ2-1, with 9 bases aligning to TRBD2. V shed 3 bases and J 6 bases; nucleotides not matched to a gene: 18. Germline V gene sequence: CDR1 MDHEN, CDR2 SYDVKM. CDR3 length: 19 amino acids. DNA for the CDR3: TGTGCCAGCAGTTTTACATCACTGGCTAGCGGGATCCCAGCCAATGAGCAGTTCTTC. Its translation is CASSFTSLASGIPANEQFF.

Many counts were recorded for this clonotype. The chain recombines TRBV6-2 or TRBV6-3 with TRBJ1-6; TRBD1 is a possible D gene (5 bases). The CDR3 contains 15 residues. The V gene's germline CDR1 is MNHEY and CDR2 SVGEGT. Trimming removed 2 bases from V and 9 bases from J, with 14 bases in between. In nucleotides, the CDR3 is TGTGCCAGCAGTTACGGGCAGGGTTGGGTTTCACCCCTCCACTTT. Protein product: CASSYGQGWVSPLHF.

This clonotype was seen only a few times. The chain carries TRBV19 and TRBJ2-1, with 7 bases that match TRBD2. The J call may be incorrect, as the DNA end agrees better with TRBJ2-5. Looked up from germline, CDR1 is LNHDA and CDR2 is SQIVND (reference sequence). The CDR3 is made up of 14 amino acids. The CDR3 DNA is TGTGCCAGTAATGATGGGGGGGGGGAAGAGACCCAGTACTTC. Its translation is CASNDGGGEETQYF.

This clonotype occurred many times. J is TRBJ2-1 and V is TRBV6-8; TRBD2 is a possible D gene (6 bases). Per the germline V gene, CDR1 is MNHGY and CDR2 is SAAAGT. V gave up 2 bases and J gave up 7 bases, with 24 bases separating them. The CDR3 runs to 18 residues. CDR3 residues: CASSYGYLREEPLNEQFF. In DNA, the CDR3 is TGTGCCAGCAGTTACGGGTACTTAAGGGAGGAACCTCTTAATGAGCAGTTCTTC.

J is TRBJ2-5 and V is TRBV5-1, with D uncertain. This CDR3 spans 12 amino acids. Per the germline V gene, CDR1 is SGHRS and CDR2 is YFSETQ. V lost 4 bases, J lost 0 bases, and 4 bases lay in between. CDR3 residues: CASSADQETQYF. The DNA for the CDR3 is TGCGCCAGCAGCGCGGACCAAGAGACCCAGTACTTC.